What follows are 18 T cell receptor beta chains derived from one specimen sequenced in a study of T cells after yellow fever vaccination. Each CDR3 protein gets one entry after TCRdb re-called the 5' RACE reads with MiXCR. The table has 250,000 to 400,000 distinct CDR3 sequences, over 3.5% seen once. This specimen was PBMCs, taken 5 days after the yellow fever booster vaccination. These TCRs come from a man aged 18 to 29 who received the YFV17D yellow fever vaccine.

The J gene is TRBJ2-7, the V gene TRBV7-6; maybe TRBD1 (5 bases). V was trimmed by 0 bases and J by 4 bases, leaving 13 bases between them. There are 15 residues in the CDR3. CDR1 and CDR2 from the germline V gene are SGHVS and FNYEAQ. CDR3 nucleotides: TGTGCCAGCAGCTTAGCTGACAGTCGGAGTTACGAGCAGTACTTC. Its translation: CASSLADSRSYEQYF.

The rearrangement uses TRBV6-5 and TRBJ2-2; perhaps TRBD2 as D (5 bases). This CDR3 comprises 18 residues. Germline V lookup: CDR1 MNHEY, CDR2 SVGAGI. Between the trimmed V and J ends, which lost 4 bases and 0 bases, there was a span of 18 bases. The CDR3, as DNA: TGTGCCAGCAGTTGGCAGCCGCGGATCGGGGCGAACACCGGGGAGCTGTTTTTT. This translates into CASSWQPRIGANTGELFF.

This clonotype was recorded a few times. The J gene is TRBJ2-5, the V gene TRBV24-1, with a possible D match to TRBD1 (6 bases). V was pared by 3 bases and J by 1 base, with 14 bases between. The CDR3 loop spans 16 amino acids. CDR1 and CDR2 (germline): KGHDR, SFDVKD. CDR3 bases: TGTGCCACCAGTGATGGTTCCGGGACACCCCAAGAGACCCAGTACTTC. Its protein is CATSDGSGTPQETQYF.

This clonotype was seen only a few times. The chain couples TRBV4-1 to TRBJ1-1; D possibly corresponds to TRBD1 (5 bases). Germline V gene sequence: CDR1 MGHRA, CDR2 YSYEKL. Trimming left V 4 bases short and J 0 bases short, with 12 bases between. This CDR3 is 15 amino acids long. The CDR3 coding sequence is TGCGCCAGCAGCCCAGTTGGACATTTGAACACTGAAGCTTTCTTT. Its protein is CASSPVGHLNTEAFF.

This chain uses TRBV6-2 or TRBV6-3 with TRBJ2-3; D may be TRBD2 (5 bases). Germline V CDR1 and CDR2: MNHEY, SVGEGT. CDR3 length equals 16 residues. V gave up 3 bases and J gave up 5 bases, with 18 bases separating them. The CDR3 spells CASSYRLPRERDTQYF. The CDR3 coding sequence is TGTGCCAGCAGTTATCGGTTGCCGAGGGAGAGAGATACGCAGTATTTT.

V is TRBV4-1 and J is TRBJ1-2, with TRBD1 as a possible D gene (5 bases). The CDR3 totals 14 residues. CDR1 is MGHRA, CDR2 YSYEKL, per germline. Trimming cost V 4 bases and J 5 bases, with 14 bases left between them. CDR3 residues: CASSRSGEPYGYTF. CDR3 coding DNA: TGCGCCAGCAGCCGGTCGGGGGAGCCATATGGCTACACCTTC.

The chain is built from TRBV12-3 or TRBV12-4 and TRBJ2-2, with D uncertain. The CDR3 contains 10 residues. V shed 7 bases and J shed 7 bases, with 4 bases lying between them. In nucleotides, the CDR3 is TGTGCCAGCAAGGGCGGGGAGCTGTTTTTT. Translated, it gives CASKGGELFF.

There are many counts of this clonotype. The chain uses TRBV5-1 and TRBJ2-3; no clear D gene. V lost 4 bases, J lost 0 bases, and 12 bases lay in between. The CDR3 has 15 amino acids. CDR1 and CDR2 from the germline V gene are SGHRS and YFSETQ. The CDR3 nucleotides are TGCGCCAGCAGCGTGGGATCTCCCAGCACAGATACGCAGTATTTT. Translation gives CASSVGSPSTDTQYF.

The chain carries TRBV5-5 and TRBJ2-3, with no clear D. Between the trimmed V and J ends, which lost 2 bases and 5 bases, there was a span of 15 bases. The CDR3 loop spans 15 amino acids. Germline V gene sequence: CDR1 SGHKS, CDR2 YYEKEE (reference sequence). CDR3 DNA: TGTGCCAGCAGCTTCTCCGGCGAGGTTGGAGATACGCAGTATTTT. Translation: CASSFSGEVGDTQYF.

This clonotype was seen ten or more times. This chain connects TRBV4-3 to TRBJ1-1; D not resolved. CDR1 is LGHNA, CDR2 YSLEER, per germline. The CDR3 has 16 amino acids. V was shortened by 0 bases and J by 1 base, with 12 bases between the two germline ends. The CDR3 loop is CASSQDRIPGNTEAFF. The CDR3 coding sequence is TGCGCCAGCAGCCAAGATAGGATCCCAGGGAACACTGAAGCTTTCTTT.

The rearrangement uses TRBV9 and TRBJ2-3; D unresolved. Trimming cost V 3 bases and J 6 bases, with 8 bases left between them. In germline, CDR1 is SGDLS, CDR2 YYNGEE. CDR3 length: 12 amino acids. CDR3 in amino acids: CASSAKEDTQYF. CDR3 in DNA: TGTGCCAGCAGCGCCAAAGAGGATACGCAGTATTTT.

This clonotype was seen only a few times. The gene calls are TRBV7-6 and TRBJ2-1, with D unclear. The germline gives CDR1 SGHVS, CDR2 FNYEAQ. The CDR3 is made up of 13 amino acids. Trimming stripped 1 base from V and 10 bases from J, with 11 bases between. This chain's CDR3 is CASSLDRVQEQFF. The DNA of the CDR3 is TGTGCCAGCAGCTTAGATCGAGTTCAAGAGCAGTTCTTC. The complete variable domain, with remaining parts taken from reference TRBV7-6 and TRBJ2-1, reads GAGVSQSPRYKVTKRGQDVALRCDPISGHVSLYWYRQALGQGPEFLTYFNYEAQQDKSGLPNDRFSAERPEGSISTLTIQRTEQRDSAMYRCASSLDRVQEQFFGPGTRLTVL.

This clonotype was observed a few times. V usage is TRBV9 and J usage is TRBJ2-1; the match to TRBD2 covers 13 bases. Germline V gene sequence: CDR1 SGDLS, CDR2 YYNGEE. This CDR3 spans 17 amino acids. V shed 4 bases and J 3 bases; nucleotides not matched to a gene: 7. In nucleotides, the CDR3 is TGTGCCAGCAGCCCCAGACTAGCGGGGGGTCTCTACAATGAGCAGTTCTTC. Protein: CASSPRLAGGLYNEQFF. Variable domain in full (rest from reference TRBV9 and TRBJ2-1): DSGVTQTPKHLITATGQRVTLRCSPRSGDLSVYWYQQSLDQGLQFLIQYYNGEERAKGNILERFSAQQFPDLHSELNLSSLELGDSALYFCASSPRLAGGLYNEQFFGPGTRLTVL.

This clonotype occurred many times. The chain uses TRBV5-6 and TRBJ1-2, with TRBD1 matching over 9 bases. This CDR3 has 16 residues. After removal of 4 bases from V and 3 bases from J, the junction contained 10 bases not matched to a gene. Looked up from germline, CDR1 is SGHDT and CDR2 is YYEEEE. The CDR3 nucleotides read TGTGCCAGCAGCCCCCCCCTTACAGGGGGCTACTATGGCTACACCTTC. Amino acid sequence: CASSPPLTGGYYGYTF.

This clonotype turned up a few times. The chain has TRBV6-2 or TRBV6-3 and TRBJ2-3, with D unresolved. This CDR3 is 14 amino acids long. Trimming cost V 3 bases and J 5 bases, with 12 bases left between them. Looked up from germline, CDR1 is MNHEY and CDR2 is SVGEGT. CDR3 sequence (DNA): TGTGCCAGCAGTTATTTTGCGGAACAAGATACGCAGTATTTT. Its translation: CASSYFAEQDTQYF.

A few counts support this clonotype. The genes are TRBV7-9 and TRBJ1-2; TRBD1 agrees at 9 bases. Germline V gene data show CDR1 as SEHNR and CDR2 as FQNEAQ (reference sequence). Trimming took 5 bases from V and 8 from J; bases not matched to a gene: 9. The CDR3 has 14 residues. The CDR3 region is CASSLGDRAGGYTF. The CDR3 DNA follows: TGTGCCAGCAGCCTAGGGGACAGGGCAGGAGGCTACACCTTC.

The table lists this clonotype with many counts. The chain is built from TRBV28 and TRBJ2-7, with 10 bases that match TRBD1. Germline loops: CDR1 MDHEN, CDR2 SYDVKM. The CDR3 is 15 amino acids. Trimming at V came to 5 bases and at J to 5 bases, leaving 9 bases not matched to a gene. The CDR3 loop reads CASSPGGTGVHEQYV. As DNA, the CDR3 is TGTGCCAGCAGTCCCGGGGGGACAGGGGTACACGAGCAGTACGTC.

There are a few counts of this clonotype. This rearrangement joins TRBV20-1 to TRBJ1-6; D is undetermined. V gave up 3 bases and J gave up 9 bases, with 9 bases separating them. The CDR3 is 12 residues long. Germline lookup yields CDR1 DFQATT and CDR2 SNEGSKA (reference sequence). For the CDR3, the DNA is TGCAGTGCTAGTGTGGCGGGTTCACCCCTCCACTTT. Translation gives CSASVAGSPLHF.